In this sample, the clone carrying this T cell receptor (beta chain) turned up a few times. CDR1 and CDR2 from the germline V gene are SEHNR and FQNEAQ (reference sequence). J lost 4 bases, V lost 5 bases, and 5 bases had no gene match. CDR3 length: 15 amino acids. Here immunoSEQ multiplex PCR was the method, and the copy in TCRdb shows in-frame clones only, minus some. The sample records about 14,000 clones, 84% being singletons. The sample belongs to a study of blood T cell repertoires in COVID-19. The chain carries TRBV7-9 and TRBJ2-7; TRBD2 matches 13 bases. Sequencing was carried out using peripheral blood. This receptor was obtained from a man aged 45 to 65 with active COVID-19. CDR3 DNA sequence: TGTGCCAGCAGCGGACGACTAGCGGGAGGATACGAGCAGTACTTC. This gives the protein CASSGRLAGGYEQYF.